These T cell receptor beta chains were read from a single sample in a study of T cell responses to AZD1222 COVID-19 vaccine. Clones were read by immunoSEQ multiplex PCR, and TCRdb kept only the in-frame ones, dropping some. The sample has about 150,000 clones; 85% to 90% are singletons. This sample comprised peripheral blood, obtained 28 days after the second AZD1222 dose. The receptor source for this set is an adult who received the AZD1222 COVID-19 vaccine. CDR3s include the opening cysteine and the closing phenylalanine or tryptophan. The D gene is left open where the match is weak. A clone size is listed for some rows: how often the clone was seen (once, few, many), or a class if it is expanded.

TRBV28	once	TRBJ2-4	TRBD1	CASRQTGEVAKNIQYF	TGTGCCAGCAGACAGACAGGGGAAGTAGCCAAAAACATTCAGTACTTC
TRBV5-1	once	TRBJ2-3	-	CASSNPSTDTQYF	TGCGCCAGCAGCAATCCAAGCACAGATACGCAGTATTTT
TRBV11-2	-	TRBJ2-7	-	CASSFSTAPSYEQYF	TGTGCCAGCAGCTTTTCTACAGCTCCTTCCTACGAGCAGTACTTC
TRBV5-5	few	TRBJ1-1	-	CASSLQTAGTEAFF	TGTGCCAGCAGCTTGCAGACGGCAGGCACTGAAGCTTTCTTT
TRBV6-5	-	TRBJ2-1	-	CASRRENYEQFF	TGTGCCAGCCGGAGAGAGAACTATGAGCAGTTCTTC
TRBV18	-	TRBJ1-5	-	CASSPMSQGSQHF	TGTGCCAGCTCACCCATGAGCCAGGGTTCCCAGCATTTT
TRBV30	-	TRBJ1-3	TRBD1	CAWSGPARGRGNTIYF	TGTGCCTGGAGTGGCCCAGCCAGGGGGCGCGGAAACACCATATATTTT
TRBV15	-	TRBJ2-3	-	CATSRDGQLASTDTQYF	TGTGCCACCAGCAGAGATGGCCAGTTAGCAAGCACAGATACGCAGTATTTT
TRBV5-6	few	TRBJ1-1	TRBD1	CASSPTGAVNTEAFF	TGTGCCAGCAGCCCTACAGGGGCCGTGAACACTGAAGCTTTCTTT
TRBV7-2	few	TRBJ2-7	-	CASSLMATGGYEQYF	TGTGCCAGCAGCTTGATGGCAACGGGCGGTTACGAGCAGTACTTC
TRBV18	-	TRBJ1-3	-	CASSPYPGDGNTIYF	TGTGCCAGCTCACCCTATCCGGGGGATGGAAACACCATATATTTT
TRBV7-6	-	TRBJ2-5	-	CASSPLDGQRETQYF	TGTGCCAGCAGCCCCTTAGACGGGCAGAGAGAGACCCAGTACTTC
TRBV6-6	-	TRBJ1-1	TRBD1	CASSRGQGARTEAFF	TGTGCCAGCAGTAGGGGACAGGGGGCGCGTACTGAAGCTTTCTTT
TRBV7-3	-	TRBJ2-7	TRBD2	CASSFASGRAKMIEQYF	TGTGCCAGCAGCTTTGCTAGCGGGAGGGCCAAGATGATTGAGCAGTACTTC
TRBV21-1	-	TRBJ1-3	-	CASTLDSSGNTIYF	TGTGCCAGCACCCTAGACAGCTCTGGAAACACCATATATTTT
TRBV5-3	once	TRBJ2-7	-	CARPCEDQYEQYF	TGTGCCAGACCATGCGAAGATCAGTACGAGCAGTACTTC
TRBV19	-	TRBJ2-7	TRBD1	CASSPRDRGPEQYF	TGTGCCAGTAGTCCAAGGGACAGGGGGCCCGAGCAGTACTTC
TRBV19	once	TRBJ1-6	-	CASRASSGTYNSPLHF	TGTGCCAGTAGAGCCTCAAGCGGGACCTATAATTCACCCCTCCACTTT
TRBV2	-	TRBJ1-1	TRBD1	CASHPVGQGVGEAFF	TGTGCCAGTCACCCAGTCGGACAGGGGGTTGGGGAGGCTTTCTTT
TRBV7-2	few	TRBJ1-1	-	CASSSDTIGQSRGAFF	TGTGCCAGCAGCAGCGATACGATAGGACAGAGCCGGGGAGCTTTCTTT
TRBV6-5	-	TRBJ2-5	-	CASSPTFQETQYF	TGTGCCAGCAGTCCAACCTTCCAAGAGACCCAGTACTTC
TRBV6-5	-	TRBJ1-1	-	CASSYLGHENTEAFF	TGTGCCAGCAGTTACCTAGGACACGAGAACACTGAAGCTTTCTTT
TRBV18	-	TRBJ1-5	-	CASSPGLSNQPQHF	TGTGCCAGCTCACCCGGACTTAGCAATCAGCCCCAGCATTTT
TRBV5-6	-	TRBJ1-5	-	CASSLYRQPQHF	TGTGCCAGCAGCTTGTATCGGCAGCCCCAGCATTTT
TRBV6-1	-	TRBJ2-3	-	CASSESIRNTDTQYF	TGTGCCAGCAGTGAAAGCATAAGAAACACAGATACGCAGTATTTT
TRBV7-9	-	TRBJ1-1	-	CASSLTQDTEAFF	TGTGCCAGCAGCTTAACCCAGGACACTGAAGCTTTCTTT
TRBV3-1/TRBV3-2	-	TRBJ2-2	-	CASSQRLIRAWELFF	TGTGCCAGCAGCCAACGTCTTATCCGAGCCTGGGAGCTGTTTTTT
TRBV30	-	TRBJ2-3	-	CAWSVFRGGQYF	TGTGCCTGGAGTGTATTCCGCGGTGGGCAGTATTTT
TRBV18	-	TRBJ2-1	TRBD1	CASSRQGNNEQFF	TGTGCCAGCTCTCGACAGGGTAACAATGAGCAGTTCTTC
TRBV6-5	-	TRBJ2-1	-	CASSNEGGSYNEQFF	TGTGCCAGCAGTAACGAAGGGGGGTCGTACAATGAGCAGTTCTTC
TRBV5-1	-	TRBJ1-4	TRBD1	CASSSGTGGEKLFF	TGCGCCAGCAGCTCCGGGACAGGGGGAGAAAAACTGTTTTTT
TRBV12-5	-	TRBJ1-2	-	CASGQDSNYGYTF	TGTGCTAGTGGCCAGGACAGTAACTATGGCTACACCTTC
TRBV6-2/TRBV6-3	few	TRBJ1-5	-	CASSYGTPETYSNQPQHF	TGTGCCAGCAGTTACGGGACCCCTGAGACTTATAGCAATCAGCCCCAGCATTTT
TRBV9	-	TRBJ2-5	TRBD2	CASSAGTSGIQETQYF	TGTGCCAGCAGCGCGGGGACTAGCGGGATTCAAGAGACCCAGTACTTC
TRBV4-1	once	TRBJ1-1	-	CASSQELDTEAFF	TGCGCCAGCAGCCAAGAACTGGACACTGAAGCTTTCTTT
TRBV5-1	-	TRBJ1-3	TRBD1	CASSFGTGLDSGNTIYF	TGCGCCAGCAGCTTTGGGACAGGGCTTGACTCTGGAAACACCATATATTTT
TRBV30	few	TRBJ1-5	TRBD1	CAWTQGGQPQHF	TGTGCCTGGACACAGGGGGGCCAGCCCCAGCATTTT
TRBV10-3	-	TRBJ2-6	-	CATLSGVGANVLTF	TGTGCCACCCTCTCAGGGGTCGGGGCCAACGTCCTGACTTTC
TRBV7-9	-	TRBJ2-1	TRBD2	CASSLRTSGNNEQFF	TGTGCCAGCAGCTTAAGGACTAGCGGAAACAATGAGCAGTTCTTC
TRBV5-1	-	TRBJ2-7	TRBD2	CASSFLAGGQYEQYF	TGCGCCAGCAGCTTTCTAGCGGGAGGGCAGTACGAGCAGTACTTC
TRBV7-2	-	TRBJ2-5	TRBD2	CASSLGLAGGRETQYF	TGTGCCAGCAGCCTGGGACTAGCGGGAGGAAGGGAGACCCAGTACTTC
TRBV4-1	few	TRBJ1-3	TRBD1	CASSRITGVGSGNTIYF	TGCGCCAGCAGCCGCATAACAGGGGTCGGCTCTGGAAACACCATATATTTT
TRBV6-2/TRBV6-3	-	TRBJ1-5	TRBD1	CASSYRTGSNQPQHF	TGTGCCAGCAGTTACCGGACAGGGAGCAATCAGCCCCAGCATTTT
TRBV7-8	few	TRBJ1-2	-	CASSQTTDYGYTF	TGTGCCAGCAGCCAAACCACAGACTATGGCTACACCTTC
TRBV3-1/TRBV3-2	-	TRBJ1-5	-	CASRGVVRGNQPQHF	TGTGCCAGCAGAGGGGTGGTCAGAGGCAATCAGCCCCAGCATTTT
TRBV7-9	-	TRBJ2-2	-	CASSLEWEKGELFF	TGTGCCAGCAGCTTAGAGTGGGAGAAAGGGGAGCTGTTTTTT
TRBV21-1	-	TRBJ1-1	-	CASSLGAGADSNTEAFF	TGTGCCAGCAGCCTAGGCGCAGGGGCCGACTCGAACACTGAAGCTTTCTTT
TRBV7-3	-	TRBJ2-1	TRBD2	CASSFSSGGSYNEQFF	TGTGCCAGCAGCTTCTCTAGCGGGGGTTCCTACAATGAGCAGTTCTTC
TRBV3-1/TRBV3-2	-	TRBJ1-3	-	CASSQNPLFSGNTIYF	TGTGCCAGCAGCCAAAATCCCCTGTTCTCTGGAAACACCATATATTTT
TRBV11-3	few	TRBJ2-3	-	CASSFQGKAAQYF	TGTGCCAGCAGCTTTCAGGGGAAGGCTGCGCAGTATTTT
TRBV5-6	-	TRBJ2-1	TRBD2	CASSWGGAYEQFF	TGTGCCAGCAGCTGGGGAGGGGCCTATGAGCAGTTCTTC
TRBV29-1	-	TRBJ1-1	-	CSVLRRTEAFF	TGCAGCGTCTTGCGGAGGACTGAAGCTTTCTTT
TRBV20-1	-	TRBJ2-7	-	CSASAGPYEQYF	TGCAGTGCTAGTGCAGGCCCCTACGAGCAGTACTTC
TRBV28	-	TRBJ2-4	-	CASSLRQIAKNIQYF	TGTGCCAGCAGTTTACGCCAAATAGCCAAAAACATTCAGTACTTC
TRBV5-1	-	TRBJ1-3	-	CASSVSGQSYSGNTIYF	TGCGCCAGCAGCGTATCAGGTCAAAGCTACTCTGGAAACACCATATATTTT